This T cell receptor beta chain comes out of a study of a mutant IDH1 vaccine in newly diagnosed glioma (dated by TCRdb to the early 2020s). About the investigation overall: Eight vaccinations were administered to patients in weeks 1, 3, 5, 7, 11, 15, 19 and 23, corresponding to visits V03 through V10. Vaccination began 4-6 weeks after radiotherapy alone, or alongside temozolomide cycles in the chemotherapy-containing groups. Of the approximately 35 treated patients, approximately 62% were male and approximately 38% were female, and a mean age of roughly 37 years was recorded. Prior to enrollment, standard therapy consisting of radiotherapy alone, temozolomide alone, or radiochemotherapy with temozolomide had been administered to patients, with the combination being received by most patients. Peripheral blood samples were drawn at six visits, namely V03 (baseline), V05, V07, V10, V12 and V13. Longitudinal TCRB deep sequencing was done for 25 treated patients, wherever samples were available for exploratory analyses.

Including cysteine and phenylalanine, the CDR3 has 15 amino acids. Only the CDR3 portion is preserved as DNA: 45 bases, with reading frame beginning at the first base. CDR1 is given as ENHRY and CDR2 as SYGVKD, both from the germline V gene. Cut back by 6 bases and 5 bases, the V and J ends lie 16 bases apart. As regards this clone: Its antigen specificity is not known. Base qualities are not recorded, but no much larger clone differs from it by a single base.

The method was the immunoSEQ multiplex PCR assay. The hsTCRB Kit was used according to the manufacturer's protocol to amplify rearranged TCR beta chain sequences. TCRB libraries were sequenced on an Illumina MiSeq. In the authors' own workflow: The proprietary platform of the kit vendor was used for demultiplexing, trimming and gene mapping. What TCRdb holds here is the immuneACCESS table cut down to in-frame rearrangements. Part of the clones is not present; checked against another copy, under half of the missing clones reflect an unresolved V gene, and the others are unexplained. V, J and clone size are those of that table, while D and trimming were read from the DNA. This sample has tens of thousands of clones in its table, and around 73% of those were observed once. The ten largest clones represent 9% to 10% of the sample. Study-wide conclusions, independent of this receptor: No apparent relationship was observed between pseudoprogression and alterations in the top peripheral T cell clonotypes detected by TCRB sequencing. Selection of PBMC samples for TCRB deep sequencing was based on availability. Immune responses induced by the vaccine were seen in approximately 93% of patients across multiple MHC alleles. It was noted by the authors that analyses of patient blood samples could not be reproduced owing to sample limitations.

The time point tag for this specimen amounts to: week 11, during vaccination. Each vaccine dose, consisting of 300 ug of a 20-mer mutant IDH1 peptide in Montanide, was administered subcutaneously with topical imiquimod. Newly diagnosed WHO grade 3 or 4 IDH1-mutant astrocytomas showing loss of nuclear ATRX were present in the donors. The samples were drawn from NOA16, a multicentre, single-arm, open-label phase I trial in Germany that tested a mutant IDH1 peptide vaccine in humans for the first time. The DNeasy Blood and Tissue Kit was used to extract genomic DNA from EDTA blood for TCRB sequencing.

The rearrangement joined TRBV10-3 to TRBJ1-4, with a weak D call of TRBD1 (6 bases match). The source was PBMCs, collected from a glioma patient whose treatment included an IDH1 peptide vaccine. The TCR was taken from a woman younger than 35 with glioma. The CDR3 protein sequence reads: CAIRPSDRPNEKLFF. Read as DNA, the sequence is TGTGCCATCAGGCCATCGGACAGACCGAATGAAAAACTGTTTTTT.